Each of the 4 T cell receptor beta chains below was sequenced from the same sample in a study of CD4+ T cells in melanoma. Repertoires were generated with immunoSEQ multiplex PCR, while TCRdb's copy carries only in-frame clones and drops some. Found here are some 9,100 clones, almost 70% of them singletons; the top ten hold around a fifth. The specimen was peripheral blood. The receptors here all came from a human donor with melanoma.

CDR3 nucleotide sequence: TGTGCTAGTGGTTTGGGCGGGCAATCAATTTATCAGCCCCAGCATTTT. It encodes CASGLGGQSIYQPQHF. The chain links TRBV12-5 to TRBJ1-5; D is unresolved. The CDR3 sequence is 16 residues long. Deletions cut 1 base from V and 5 bases from J, with 15 bases between. Germline V lookup: CDR1 LGHNT, CDR2 FRNRAP.

This clone has a handful of counts. The chain employs TRBV6-1 and TRBJ1-3; D ambiguous. The germline gives CDR1 MNHNS, CDR2 SASEGT. The CDR3 has 16 amino acids. Trimming cost V 2 bases and J 0 bases, with 11 bases left between them. The CDR3 loop reads CASSENRLASGNTIYF. The CDR3 bases are TGTGCCAGCAGTGAAAATCGCCTCGCCTCTGGAAACACCATATATTTT.

The rearrangement joins TRBV6-6 to TRBJ1-1; D unclear. The CDR3 totals 14 residues. The V end was cut by 5 bases, the J end by 3 bases, with 13 bases between. CDR1 is MNHNY and CDR2 is SVGAGI in the germline V gene (reference sequence). The CDR3 nucleotides are TGTGCCAGCAGTCCTGGAGTGGGGTACACTGAAGCTTTCTTT. Its translation is CASSPGVGYTEAFF.

V is TRBV9 and J is TRBJ2-5; D remains ambiguous. The CDR3 runs to 14 residues. Germline values: CDR1 SGDLS, CDR2 YYNGEE. V was shortened by 0 bases and J by 4 bases, with 10 bases between the two germline ends. CDR3 nucleotide sequence: TGTGCCAGCAGCGTAGGCCCAGAAACAGAGACCCAGTACTTC. Amino acids: CASSVGPETETQYF. The complete variable domain, with remaining parts taken from reference TRBV9 and TRBJ2-5, reads DSGVTQTPKHLITATGQRVTLRCSPRSGDLSVYWYQQSLDQGLQFLIQYYNGEERAKGNILERFSAQQFPDLHSELNLSSLELGDSALYFCASSVGPETETQYFGPGTRLLVL.